These 11 T cell receptor beta chains share one sample of origin, sequenced in a study of molecular identifiers for immune sequencing clone quantification. TCRdb re-analysed the PCR reads in MiXCR, keeping a single row per CDR3 protein. The top ten clones hold approximately 0.76% of a sample with 490,000 or so distinct CDR3 sequences, about 25% of them seen once. Sequences were obtained from naive CD8+ T cells from blood, with Jurkat cell RNA spiked in. Subset of the sample: FACS-sorted CD8+CD4-CCR7+CD45RA+ naive T cells. These TCRs come from a human donor in good health. Some libraries in this study had Jurkat cell RNA spiked in.

Ten or more counts support this clonotype. The rearrangement links TRBV2 to TRBJ2-5; TRBD2 matches at 7 bases. CDR1 and CDR2 (germline): SNHLY, FYNNEI. V lost 11 bases and J lost 5; bases outside the gene matches: 8. The CDR3 covers 12 residues. The CDR3 bases are TGTGCCGGCAAGAGCGGGATTGAGACCCAGTACTTC. Translating gives CAGKSGIETQYF. Variable domain in full (rest from reference TRBV2 and TRBJ2-5): EPEVTQTPSHQVTQMGQEVILRCVPISNHLYFYWYRQILGQKVEFLVSFYNNEISEKSEIFDDQFSVERPDGSNFTLKIRSTKLEDSAMYFCAGKSGIETQYFGPGTRLLVL.

The chain links TRBV9 to TRBJ2-7; 7 bases are shared with TRBD1. The junction had 5 bases not matched to a gene; V was cut back by 0 bases and J by 2 bases. Germline CDR1 is SGDLS and CDR2 is YYNGEE. This CDR3 has 15 amino acids. The CDR3 spells CASSVVAGGTYEQYF. In nucleotides, the CDR3 is TGTGCCAGCAGCGTAGTGGCAGGGGGAACCTACGAGCAGTACTTC.

This clonotype was seen only a few times. The rearrangement joins TRBV12-3 or TRBV12-4 to TRBJ2-3; TRBD2 matches at 11 bases. The length of the CDR3 is 17 residues. Trimming at V came to 5 bases and at J to 4 bases, leaving 11 bases not matched to a gene. The CDR3, as DNA: TGTGCCAGCAGTACCATACTAGCGGGGGTTCTTGCAGATACGCAGTATTTT. This sequence encodes CASSTILAGVLADTQYF.

As to this clonotype: This CDR3 fails to terminate in the conserved phenylalanine or tryptophan, so it likely reflects a read error. The V and J genes are TRBV2 and TRBJ2-7; D possibly corresponds to TRBD2 (6 bases). This CDR3 is 13 amino acids long. Germline values: CDR1 SNHLY, CDR2 FYNNEI. V lost 3 bases, J lost 4 bases, and 10 bases lay in between. The DNA for the CDR3 is TGTGCCAGCAGTGAGGGGGGATTTTACGAGCAGTACCTC. This gives the protein CASSEGGFYEQYL.

With regard to this clonotype: A much larger clonotype is one base distant, so this may be a read error. This likely comes from a read error, as the CDR3 has no conserved phenylalanine or tryptophan at its end. The gene calls are TRBV14 and TRBJ2-1; unclear D gene. Germline V lookup: CDR1 SGHDN, CDR2 FVKESK. This CDR3 has 12 residues. The ends were cut back, 1 base at V and 10 bases at J, with 8 bases in the middle. The CDR3 region has the DNA TGTGCCAGCAGCCAAGTTTCAGGCGAGCAGTTCCTC. Encoded protein: CASSQVSGEQFL.

V and J are TRBV2 and TRBJ2-5; D might be TRBD1 (5 bases). CDR1 is SNHLY, CDR2 FYNNEI, per germline. V was pared by 0 bases and J by 2 bases, with 10 bases between. This CDR3 has 15 amino acids. CDR3 loop: CASSEAGQDQETQYF. The CDR3 bases are TGTGCCAGCAGTGAAGCGGGGCAGGATCAAGAGACCCAGTACTTC.

The J gene is TRBJ2-2, the V gene TRBV11-3; maybe TRBD2 (6 bases). Trimming took off 5 bases at V and 2 bases at J, with 15 bases between the two ends. Germline V gene data show CDR1 as SGHNT and CDR2 as YENEEA. This CDR3 region has 16 residues. The CDR3 sequence is CASSMNGGSNTGELFF. CDR3 bases: TGTGCCAGCAGCATGAATGGGGGGAGCAACACCGGGGAGCTGTTTTTT.

This clonotype was seen ten or more times. The chain links TRBV4-3 to TRBJ2-3, with D unresolved. Between the trimmed V and J ends, which lost 0 bases and 5 bases, there was a span of 6 bases. Germline V CDR1 and CDR2: LGHNA, YSLEER. The CDR3 extends over 13 amino acids. The CDR3: CASSQDSVDTQYF. In DNA, the CDR3 is TGCGCCAGCAGCCAAGATTCTGTAGATACGCAGTATTTT.

The sample holds a few counts of this clonotype. This chain links TRBV11-2 with TRBJ2-5; no clear D gene. The V and J ends lost 1 base and 4 bases respectively, with 16 bases between them. The CDR3 runs 16 residues. Germline loops: CDR1 SGHAT, CDR2 FQNNGV. CDR3 coding DNA: TGTGCCAGCAGCTTAGTGGCACCCGCGGTTACAGAGACCCAGTACTTC. This gives the protein CASSLVAPAVTETQYF.

Worth noting for this clonotype: Germline and junction disagree at one end, which may indicate a read error. The chain links TRBV20-1 to TRBJ2-7, with no clear D. The CDR3 runs to 14 residues. Germline V gene sequence: CDR1 DFQATT, CDR2 SNEGSKA (reference sequence). The CDR3 DNA reads as TGCAGTGCCCAGTCGAAGACTGAATCCTGCGAGCAGTACTTC. Protein product: CSAQSKTESCEQYF.

This clonotype was detected many times. The chain recombines TRBV4-1 with TRBJ1-1, with D uncertain. Germline CDR1 and CDR2: MGHRA and YSYEKL. The CDR3 is 15 residues long. Trimming took off 4 bases at V and 0 bases at J, with 12 bases between the two ends. In nucleotides, the CDR3 is TGCGCCAGCAGCCCAGTTTCAGTTTTGAACACTGAAGCTTTCTTT. Its translation is CASSPVSVLNTEAFF.